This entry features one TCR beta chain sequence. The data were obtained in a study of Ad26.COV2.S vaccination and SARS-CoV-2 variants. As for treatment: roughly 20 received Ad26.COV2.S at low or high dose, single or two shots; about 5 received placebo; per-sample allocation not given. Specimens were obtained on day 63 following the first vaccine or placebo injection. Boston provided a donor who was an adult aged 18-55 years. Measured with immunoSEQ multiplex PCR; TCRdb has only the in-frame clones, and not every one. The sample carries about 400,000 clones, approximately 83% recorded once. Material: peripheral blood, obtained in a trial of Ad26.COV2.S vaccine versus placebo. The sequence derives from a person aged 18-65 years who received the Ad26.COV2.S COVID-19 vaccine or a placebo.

The CDR3 region is CASSELRGGDIQYF. The CDR3 coding sequence is TGTGCCAGCAGTGAATTGAGGGGTGGGGACATTCAGTACTTC. The V call is TRBV25-1, the J call TRBJ2-4; the D call may be TRBD1 or TRBD2 (5 bases each). The CDR3 loop spans 14 amino acids. The germline CDR1 and CDR2 sequences are MGHDK and SYGVNS. V was shortened by 1 base and J by 8 bases, with 12 bases between the two germline ends. Looking up the rest from reference TRBV25-1 and TRBJ2-4 gives the full variable domain: EADIYQTPRYLVIGTGKKITLECSQTMGHDKMYWYQQDPGMELHLIHYSYGVNSTEKGDLSSESTVSRIRTEHFPLTLESARPSHTSQYLCASSELRGGDIQYFGAGTRLSVL.